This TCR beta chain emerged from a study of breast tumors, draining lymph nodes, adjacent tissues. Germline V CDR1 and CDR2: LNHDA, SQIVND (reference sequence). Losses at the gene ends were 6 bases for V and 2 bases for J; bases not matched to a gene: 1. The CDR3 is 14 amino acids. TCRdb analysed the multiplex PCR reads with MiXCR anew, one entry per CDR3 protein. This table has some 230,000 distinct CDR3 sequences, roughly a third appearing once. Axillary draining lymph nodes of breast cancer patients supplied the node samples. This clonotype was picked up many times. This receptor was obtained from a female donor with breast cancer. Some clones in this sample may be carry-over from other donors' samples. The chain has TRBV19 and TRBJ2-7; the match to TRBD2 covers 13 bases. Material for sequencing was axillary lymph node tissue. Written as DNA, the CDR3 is TGTGCCAGTAGCGGACTAGCGGGAGCCTACGAGCAGTACTTC. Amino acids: CASSGLAGAYEQYF.